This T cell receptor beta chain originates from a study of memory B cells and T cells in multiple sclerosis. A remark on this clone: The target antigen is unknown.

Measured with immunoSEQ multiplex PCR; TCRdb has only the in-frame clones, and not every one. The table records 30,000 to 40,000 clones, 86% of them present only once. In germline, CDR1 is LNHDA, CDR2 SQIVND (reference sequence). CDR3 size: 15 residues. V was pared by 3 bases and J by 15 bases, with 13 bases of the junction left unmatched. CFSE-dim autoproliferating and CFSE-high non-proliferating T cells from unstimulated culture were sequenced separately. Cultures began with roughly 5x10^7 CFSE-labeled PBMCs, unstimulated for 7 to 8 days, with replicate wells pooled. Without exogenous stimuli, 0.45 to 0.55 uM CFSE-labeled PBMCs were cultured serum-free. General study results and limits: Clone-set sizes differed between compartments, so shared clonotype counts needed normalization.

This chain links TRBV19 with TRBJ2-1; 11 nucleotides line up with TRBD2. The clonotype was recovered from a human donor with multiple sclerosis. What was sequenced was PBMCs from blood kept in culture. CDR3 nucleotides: TGTGCCAGTAGTATCGGGGGACTAGCGGCCTTAAGGCCGTTCTTC. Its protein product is CASSIGGLAALRPFF. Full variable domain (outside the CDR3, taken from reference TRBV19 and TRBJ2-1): DGGITQSPKYLFRKEGQNVTLSCEQNLNHDAMYWYRQDPGQGLRLIYYSQIVNDFQKGDIAEGYSVSREKKESFPLTVTSAQKNPTAFYLCASSIGGLAALRPFFGPGTRLTVL.